The entry that follows covers one T cell receptor beta chain sequence. Its matching antigen is unknown. Only in-frame clones appear in the TCRdb table, and some are missing; sequencing was by immunoSEQ multiplex PCR. The sample holds about 140,000 clones, over 90% seen once. Between the trimmed V and J ends, which lost 1 base and 4 bases, there was a span of 6 bases. The CDR3 contains 14 residues. Germline V gene data show CDR1 as KGHDR and CDR2 as SFDVKD. These data come from a study of T cell responses to AZD1222 COVID-19 vaccine. Study-level results: Clonal diversity was possibly underestimated, and white British individuals and females predominated among donors. Sampling that yielded the repertoires occurred only after the peak T cell response. Following two doses of AZD1222, Spike-specific TCR breadth and depth rose.

This clonotype was obtained from an adult in good health. The chain has TRBV24-1 and TRBJ2-2; D possibly corresponds to TRBD1 (6 bases). Here the sequenced sample was peripheral blood, taken on day 0 of MenACWY control vaccination. The DNA of the CDR3 is TGTGCCACCAGTGATTTAGGGGGCACCGGGGAGCTGTTTTTT. This encodes CATSDLGGTGELFF.